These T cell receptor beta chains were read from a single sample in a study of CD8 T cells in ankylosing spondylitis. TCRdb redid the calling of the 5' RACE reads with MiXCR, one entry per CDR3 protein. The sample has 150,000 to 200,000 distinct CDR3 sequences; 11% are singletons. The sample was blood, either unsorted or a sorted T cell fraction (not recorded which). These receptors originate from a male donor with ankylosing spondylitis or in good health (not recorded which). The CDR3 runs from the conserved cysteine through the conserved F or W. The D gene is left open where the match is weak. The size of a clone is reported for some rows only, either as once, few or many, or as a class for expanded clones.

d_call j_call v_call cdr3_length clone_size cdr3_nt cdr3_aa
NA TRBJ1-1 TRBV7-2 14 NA TGTGCCAGCAGCCTTCAGACCCTGAACACTGAAGCTTTCTTT CASSLQTLNTEAFF
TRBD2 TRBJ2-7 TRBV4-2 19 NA TGTGCCAGCAGCCCAACCGGGCTAGCGGGAGTCACAAGCTCCTACGAGCAGTACTTC CASSPTGLAGVTSSYEQYF
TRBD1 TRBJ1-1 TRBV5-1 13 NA TGCGCCAGCAGCCCGAGGGACAGGGTTGAAGCTTTCTTT CASSPRDRVEAFF
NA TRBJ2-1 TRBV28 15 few TGTGCCAGCAGTCCTGGGGATCGCTCCTACAATGAGCAGTTCTTC CASSPGDRSYNEQFF
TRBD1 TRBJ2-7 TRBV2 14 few TGTGCCAGCACCCCGGGACAGCCTCCCTACGAGCAGTACTTC CASTPGQPPYEQYF
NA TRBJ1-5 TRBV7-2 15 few TGTGCCAGCAGCTTAGAGGCGGAGGGGGATCAGCCCCAGCATTTT CASSLEAEGDQPQHF
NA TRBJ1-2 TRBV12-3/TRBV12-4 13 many TGTGCCAGCAGTTTAGAAGGGGTTCGTGGCTACACCTTC CASSLEGVRGYTF
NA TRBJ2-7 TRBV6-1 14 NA TGTGCCAGCAGTACGACCCTATCGACCTACAAGCAGTACTTC CASSTTLSTYKQYF
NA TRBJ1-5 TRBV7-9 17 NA TGTGCCAGCAGCTTAGGCGACAGCGCCTACAGCAATCAGCCCCAGCATTTT CASSLGDSAYSNQPQHF
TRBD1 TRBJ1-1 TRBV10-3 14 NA TGTGTCATCAGCGGGACAGGGGGCAACACTGAAGCTTTCTTT CVISGTGGNTEAFF
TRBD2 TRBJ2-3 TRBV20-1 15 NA TGCAGTGCGGTCGTTGGCGGGGGGGTCACAGATACGCAGTATTTT CSAVVGGGVTDTQYF
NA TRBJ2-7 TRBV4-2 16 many TGTGCCAGCAGCCAAGCCGGGACACACAACCTCTACGATCAGTACTTC CASSQAGTHNLYDQYF
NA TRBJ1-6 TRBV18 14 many TGTGCCAGCTCAGAGTCTGGAGAGAGATCACCCCTCCACTTT CASSESGERSPLHF
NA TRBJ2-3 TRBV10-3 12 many TGTGCCATCAGTGACTTGTCGGATACGCAGTATTTT CAISDLSDTQYF
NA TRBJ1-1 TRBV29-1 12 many TGCAGCGGACAGGACTTGAACACTGAAGCTTTCTTT CSGQDLNTEAFF
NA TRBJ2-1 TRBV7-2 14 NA TGTGCCAGCAGCTTAGATTCTAGCGCAAATGAGCAGTTCTTC CASSLDSSANEQFF
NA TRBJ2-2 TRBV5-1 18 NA TGCGCCAGCAGCTTGCGCGGGTTGATCGATCCGGGTGCCGGGGAGCTGTTTTTT CASSLRGLIDPGAGELFF
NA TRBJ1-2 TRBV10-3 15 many TGTGCCATCAGTGATATCGGGACCGACAGCGCTGGCTACACCTTC CAISDIGTDSAGYTF
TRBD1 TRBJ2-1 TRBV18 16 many TGTGCCAGCTCACCAGGGGACAGGGCGGCCTACAATGAGCAGTTCTTC CASSPGDRAAYNEQFF
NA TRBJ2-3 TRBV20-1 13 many TGCAGTGCTAGTCTCCGGAGCACAGATACGCAGTATTTT CSASLRSTDTQYF
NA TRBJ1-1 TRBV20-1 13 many TGCAGTGCTAGAGATCGGGCGAACACTGAAGCTTTCTTT CSARDRANTEAFF
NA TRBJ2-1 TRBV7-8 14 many TGTGCCAGCACCCTAGCTAGAGTCCGGAATGAGCAGTTCTTC CASTLARVRNEQFF
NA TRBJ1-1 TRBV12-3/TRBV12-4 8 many TGTGCCAGCAGTTTAGGTAACTTT CASSLGNF
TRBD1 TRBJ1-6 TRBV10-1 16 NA TGCGCCAGCAGTCCCGGGACAGGGTACGGTAATTCACCCCTCCACTTT CASSPGTGYGNSPLHF
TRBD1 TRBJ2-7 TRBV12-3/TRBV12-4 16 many TGTGCCAGCAGGGATCCCAACAGGGGTCACGCCTACGAGCAGTACTTC CASRDPNRGHAYEQYF
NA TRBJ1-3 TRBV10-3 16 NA TGTGCCATCAGTGATACCGTCGGAAGCTCTGGAAACACCATATATTTT CAISDTVGSSGNTIYF
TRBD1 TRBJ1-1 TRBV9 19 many TGTGCCAGCACCGCAAAGAGGGACAGGGGCGTACCAAAGAACACTGAAGCTTTCTTT CASTAKRDRGVPKNTEAFF